The entry that follows covers one T cell receptor beta chain sequence. What it recognizes is unknown. The data stem from a study of cytomegalovirus exposure and HLA in healthy donors. Unmatched junction bases numbered 7, after V lost 2 bases and J lost 5 bases. In germline, CDR1 is MRHNA, CDR2 SNTAGT. There are 16 residues in the CDR3. 13 Jbeta primers and 60 Vbeta primers were used for the PCR. Only in-frame clones appear in the TCRdb table, and some are missing; sequencing was by immunoSEQ multiplex PCR. Among about 110,000 clones listed, 82% were seen once. Overall study results and limits: According to a later analysis, most TCR beta chains associated with CMV appeared HLA-restricted.

The sequence came from a man aged 50-60 years in good health and CMV-seronegative. The sequencing sample was made of PBMCs. V usage is TRBV6-4 and J usage is TRBJ2-5; 11 bases agree with TRBD2. The CDR3 sequence is CASSDAIAGGCETQYF. CDR3 in DNA: TGTGCCAGCAGTGACGCTATAGCGGGGGGGTGTGAGACCCAGTACTTC.